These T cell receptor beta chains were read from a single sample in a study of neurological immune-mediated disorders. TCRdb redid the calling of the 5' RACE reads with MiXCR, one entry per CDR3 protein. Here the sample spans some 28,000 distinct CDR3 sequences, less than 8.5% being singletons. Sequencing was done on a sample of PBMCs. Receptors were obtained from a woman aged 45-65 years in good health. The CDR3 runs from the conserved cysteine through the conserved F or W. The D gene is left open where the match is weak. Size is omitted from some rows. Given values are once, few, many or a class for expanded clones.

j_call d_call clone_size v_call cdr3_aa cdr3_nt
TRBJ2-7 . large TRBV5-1 CASSLHFLSAASSYEQYF TGCGCCAGCAGCTTGCATTTTCTCTCAGCGGCCTCCTCCTACGAGCAGTACTTC
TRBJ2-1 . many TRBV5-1 CASSTNRAWDNEQFF TGCGCCAGCAGCACAAACAGGGCCTGGGACAATGAGCAGTTCTTC
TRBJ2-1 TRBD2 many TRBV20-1 CSAQLAGGPSYNEQFF TGCAGTGCTCAGCTAGCGGGAGGGCCGTCCTACAATGAGCAGTTCTTC
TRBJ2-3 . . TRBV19 CASSIAGTTDTQYF TGTGCCAGTAGTATAGCGGGGACCACAGATACGCAGTATTTT
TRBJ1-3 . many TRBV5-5 CASSLISLSGNTIYF TGTGCCAGCAGCTTGATAAGTCTCTCTGGAAACACCATATATTTT
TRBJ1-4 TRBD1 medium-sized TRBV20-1 CSAGNPGQDEKLFF TGCAGTGCTGGGAACCCGGGACAGGATGAAAAACTGTTTTTT
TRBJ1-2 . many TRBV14 CASSLTVGGAGGYTF TGTGCCAGCAGCCTCACCGTCGGGGGCGCGGGTGGCTACACCTTC
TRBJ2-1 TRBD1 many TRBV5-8 CASSFGDRDYNEQFF TGTGCCAGCAGCTTCGGGGACAGGGACTACAATGAGCAGTTCTTC
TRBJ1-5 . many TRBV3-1 CASSHSDGRGKPQHF TGTGCCAGCAGCCACAGCGATGGGCGGGGAAAGCCCCAGCATTTT
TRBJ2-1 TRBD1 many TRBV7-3 CASSLDRGSYNEQFF TGTGCCAGCAGCCTAGACAGGGGCTCCTACAATGAGCAGTTCTTC
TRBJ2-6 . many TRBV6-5 CASRPGTRLQLGANVLTF TGTGCCAGCAGACCCGGGACGCGTCTTCAGTTAGGGGCCAACGTCCTGACTTTC
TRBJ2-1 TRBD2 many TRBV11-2 CASSLEPGGEQFF TGTGCCAGCAGCTTAGAGCCCGGGGGGGAGCAGTTCTTC
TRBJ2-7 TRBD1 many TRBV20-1 CSALTGTSYEQYF TGCAGTGCTCTGACAGGGACCTCCTACGAGCAGTACTTC
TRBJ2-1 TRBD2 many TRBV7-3 CASSSRLAANLGAQRRNEQFF TGTGCCAGCAGCTCCCGACTAGCGGCGAACCTAGGGGCACAGCGAAGAAATGAGCAGTTCTTC
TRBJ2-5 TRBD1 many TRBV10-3 CAISGQGQETQYF TGTGCCATCAGCGGACAGGGCCAAGAGACCCAGTACTTC
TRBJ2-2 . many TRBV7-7 CASSARLDPNTGELFF TGTGCCAGCAGCGCGCGACTAGATCCGAACACCGGGGAGCTGTTTTTT
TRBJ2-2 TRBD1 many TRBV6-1 CASSPGTGFGELFF TGTGCCAGCAGTCCCGGGACAGGGTTCGGGGAGCTGTTTTTT
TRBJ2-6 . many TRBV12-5 CASGLGAGGANVLTF TGTGCTAGTGGACTCGGGGCTGGTGGGGCCAACGTCCTGACTTTC
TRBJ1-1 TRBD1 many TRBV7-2 CASSSPPRTGGEAFF TGTGCCAGCAGCTCCCCGCCCAGGACAGGGGGGGAAGCTTTCTTT
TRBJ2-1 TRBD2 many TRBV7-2 CASSPRGTSGVVEQFF TGTGCCAGCAGCCCCCGGGGGACTAGCGGGGTTGTTGAGCAGTTCTTC
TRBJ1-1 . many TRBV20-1 CSAGGAVGTEAFF TGCAGTGCGGGGGGCGCGGTTGGTACTGAAGCTTTCTTT
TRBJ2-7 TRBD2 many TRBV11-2 CASSFPSGGYKQYF TGTGCCAGCAGCTTCCCTAGCGGGGGGTACAAGCAGTACTTC
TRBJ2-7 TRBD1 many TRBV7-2 CASSRQGPYEQYF TGTGCCAGCAGCCGACAGGGTCCCTACGAGCAGTACTTC
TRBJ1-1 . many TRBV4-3 CASSQEYGKAFF TGCGCCAGCAGCCAAGAGTATGGGAAAGCTTTCTTT
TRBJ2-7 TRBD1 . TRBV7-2 CASSLGQGGNEQYF TGTGCCAGCAGCTTGGGACAGGGCGGGAACGAGCAGTACTTC
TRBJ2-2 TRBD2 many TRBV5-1 CASTTLGGRVDTGELFF TGCGCCAGCACCACCCTCGGCGGGAGGGTTGACACCGGGGAGCTGTTTTTT
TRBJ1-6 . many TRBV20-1 CSASRQDVLKNLTKNSPLHF TGCAGTGCTAGTAGACAAGACGTACTCAAGAATCTCACCAAGAATTCACCCCTCCACTTT